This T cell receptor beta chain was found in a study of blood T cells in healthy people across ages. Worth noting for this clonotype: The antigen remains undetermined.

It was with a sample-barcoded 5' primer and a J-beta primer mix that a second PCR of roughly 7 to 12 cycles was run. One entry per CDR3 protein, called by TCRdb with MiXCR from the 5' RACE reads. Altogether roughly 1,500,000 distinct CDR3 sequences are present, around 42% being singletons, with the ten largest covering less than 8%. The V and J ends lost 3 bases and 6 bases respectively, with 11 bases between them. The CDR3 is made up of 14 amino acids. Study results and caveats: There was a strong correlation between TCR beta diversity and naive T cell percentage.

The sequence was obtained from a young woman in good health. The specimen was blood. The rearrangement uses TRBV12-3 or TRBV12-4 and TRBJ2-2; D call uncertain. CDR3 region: CASSLGSGPGELFF. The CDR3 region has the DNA TGTGCCAGCAGTTTGGGGTCGGGCCCCGGGGAGCTGTTTTTT.